The T cell receptor (beta chain) under discussion was sequenced for a study of blood T cell repertoires in COVID-19. Study overall: COVID-19 samples from acute and convalescent phases originated in the United States, Italy and Spain. Sources were T cells, B-cell-depleted T cells, or PBMCs; the material itself was cDNA or gDNA.

As processed by the authors: Amplification of reference gene primers was used by the study to estimate nucleated cell counts. Measured with immunoSEQ multiplex PCR; TCRdb has only the in-frame clones, and not every one. Clone size and V and J calls were adopted from that table, with D and trimming inferred from the DNA. The sample carries about 51,000 clones, about 86% recorded once. The CDR3 runs 12 residues. The V gene end was trimmed by 6 bases and the J gene end by 5 bases; junction bases not matched to a gene: 0. Germline V gene sequence: CDR1 LGHNT, CDR2 FRNRAP. Input material: peripheral blood. The gene calls are TRBV12-5 and TRBJ1-5; 8 bases fit TRBD1. The TCR was taken from a man in his sixties with acute or convalescent COVID-19. The CDR3 is CASGTGDQPQHF. The CDR3 nucleotides are TGTGCTAGTGGGACAGGGGATCAGCCCCAGCATTTT.